This T cell receptor (beta chain) emerged from a study of a mutant IDH1 vaccine in newly diagnosed glioma. The wider study: Eight vaccinations reached patients in weeks 1, 3, 5, 7, 11, 15, 19 and 23. Antecedent treatment encompassed radiotherapy, temozolomide, or their combination; the majority received both.

Concerning this clone itself: The antigen remains undetermined.

The CDR3 extends over 18 amino acids. Germline lookup yields CDR1 SGDLS and CDR2 YYNGEE. V was shortened by 0 bases and J by 6 bases, with 22 bases between the two germline ends. The repertoire was sequenced with immunoSEQ multiplex PCR; TCRdb's copy has only in-frame clones and lacks some. The table has approximately 67,000 clones, approximately 87% seen once. Findings and caveats of the study: Shifts in the top peripheral T cell clonotypes seemed unrelated to pseudoprogression.

Time point described: week 23, last vaccination. What each vaccine dose contained was 300 ug of mutant IDH1 20-mer peptide, accompanied by topical imiquimod. The V gene is TRBV9, the J gene TRBJ2-1; possible D gene TRBD2, 6 bases. Sequenced here: PBMCs, sampled from a glioma patient whose treatment included an IDH1 peptide vaccine. The receptor was isolated from a man in his late teens or twenties with glioma. The CDR3 reads CASSVAGYGLTPPNEQFF. DNA of the CDR3: TGTGCCAGCAGCGTAGCAGGGTACGGACTAACCCCCCCCAATGAGCAGTTCTTC. The complete variable domain, with remaining parts taken from reference TRBV9 and TRBJ2-1, reads DSGVTQTPKHLITATGQRVTLRCSPRSGDLSVYWYQQSLDQGLQFLIQYYNGEERAKGNILERFSAQQFPDLHSELNLSSLELGDSALYFCASSVAGYGLTPPNEQFFGPGTRLTVL.